The rows below give T cell receptor beta chains drawn from one sample of a study of blood T cell repertoires in COVID-19. Clones were read by immunoSEQ multiplex PCR, and TCRdb kept only the in-frame ones, dropping some. The sample holds 130,000 or so clones; 55% to 75% are singletons and the top ten take roughly 2%. Sample: peripheral blood. Source of these receptors: a woman aged 70 to 79 with acute or convalescent COVID-19. The CDR3 runs from the conserved cysteine through the conserved F or W. D genes are given only for firm matches. Not all rows give a size; the values are once, few, many and, for expanded clones, a class.

v_call,j_call,d_call,clone_size,cdr3_nt,cdr3_aa
TRBV10-2,TRBJ1-5,-,-,TGCGCCAGCAGTAGCAGGGCTGGGGTGAATCAGCCCCAGCATTTT,CASSSRAGVNQPQHF
TRBV24-1,TRBJ2-7,-,many,TGTGCCACCAGTGAACTGACAGACTACGAGCAGTACTTC,CATSELTDYEQYF
TRBV14,TRBJ2-5,TRBD2,-,TGTGCCAGCAGTCACTTTAGCGGGAGGGCCGAGGAGACCCAGTACTTC,CASSHFSGRAEETQYF
TRBV10-1,TRBJ2-1,-,-,TGCGCCAGCAGTGAGGAGGGTCCCCCCTCCAATGAGCAGTTCTTC,CASSEEGPPSNEQFF
TRBV2,TRBJ1-1,-,-,TGTGCCAGCAGTGGGGGAGTGAACACTGAAGCTTTCTTT,CASSGGVNTEAFF
TRBV6-5,TRBJ1-1,TRBD1,few,TGTGCCAGCAGTAAGGGACAGGGGATATGGACTGAAGCTTTCTTT,CASSKGQGIWTEAFF
TRBV6-1,TRBJ1-1,-,-,TGTGCCAGCAGTGAATCTCGGGGGACCTCTGAAGCTTTCTTT,CASSESRGTSEAFF
TRBV3-1/TRBV3-2,TRBJ2-5,TRBD2,-,TGTGCCAGCAGCCAAGATCGACGACTAGCTCCTGGAGGAGAGACCCAGTACTTC,CASSQDRRLAPGGETQYF
TRBV5-1,TRBJ2-5,TRBD2,-,TGCGCCAGCAGCTTGGATGGCGGGAGGGCCCGTAAGACCCAGTACTTC,CASSLDGGRARKTQYF
TRBV2,TRBJ2-7,TRBD1,-,TGTGCCAGCAGTGCGGGGACAGGGGTCGAGCAGTACTTC,CASSAGTGVEQYF
TRBV20-1,TRBJ1-3,-,once,TGCAGTGCTAGTCCGACAGCTTCTGGAAACACCATATATTTT,CSASPTASGNTIYF
TRBV28,TRBJ1-2,TRBD1,-,TGTGCCAGCAGTTCCGGGACAGGGGGTGGTAGATCCTATGGCTACACCTTC,CASSSGTGGGRSYGYTF
TRBV15,TRBJ1-5,-,-,TGTGCCACCAGCAGAGATGGGGGACTTCATCAGCCCCAGCATTTT,CATSRDGGLHQPQHF
TRBV27,TRBJ2-7,TRBD1,few,TGTGCCAGCAGTTTTGCGGCAGGGGGCTGGTACGAGCAGTACTTC,CASSFAAGGWYEQYF
TRBV11-2,TRBJ2-7,-,-,TGTGCCAGCAGCGCCAGTACCTACGAGCAGTACTTC,CASSASTYEQYF
TRBV7-8,TRBJ1-3,-,-,TGTGCCAGCAGCCACCAGGGAGGTGGAAACACCATATATTTT,CASSHQGGGNTIYF
TRBV2,TRBJ1-2,TRBD1,few,TGTGCCAGCGCTCAGACAGGGGGTAACTATGGCTACACCTTC,CASAQTGGNYGYTF
TRBV10-3,TRBJ2-3,TRBD2,-,TGTGCCATCAGCCGGACTAGCGGTAGCACAGATACGCAGTATTTT,CAISRTSGSTDTQYF
TRBV28,TRBJ1-4,-,-,TGTGCCAGCAGATCAGAAGAAAAACTGTTTTTT,CASRSEEKLFF
TRBV3-1/TRBV3-2,TRBJ2-5,-,-,TGTGCCAGCAGTGGGAGGGGGAGGGGTGCGGAGACCCAGTACTTC,CASSGRGRGAETQYF
TRBV25-1,TRBJ2-7,TRBD2,-,TGTGCCAGCAAAGGACTAGCGGGAGCCTACGAGCAGTACTTC,CASKGLAGAYEQYF
TRBV3-1/TRBV3-2,TRBJ2-3,TRBD2,-,TGTGCCAGCAGCCAAGATTGGTCTAGCGGTAGGCGAGATACGCAGTATTTT,CASSQDWSSGRRDTQYF
TRBV2,TRBJ2-3,TRBD1,-,TGTGCCAGCAGTGGACAGGGGGCTGTAGATACGCAGTATTTT,CASSGQGAVDTQYF
TRBV5-1,TRBJ2-2,-,-,TGCGCCAGCAGCTTGGTTCCAAAAACCGGGGAGCTGTTTTTT,CASSLVPKTGELFF
TRBV11-2,TRBJ1-2,-,once,TGTGCCAGCAGCTTCTCTACAGGGCTCGACTATGGCTACACCTTC,CASSFSTGLDYGYTF
TRBV15,TRBJ1-5,-,-,TGTGCCACCAGCAAAGGGGGAAGGGGCAATCAGCCCCAGCATTTT,CATSKGGRGNQPQHF
TRBV10-3,TRBJ1-1,-,few,TGTGCCACCAGAGAGTTTAGCACTGAAGCTTTCTTT,CATREFSTEAFF
TRBV5-1,TRBJ2-5,TRBD1,-,TGCGCCAGCAGCTTCCCTCATCTCGGCCAACAGGGGGTGTACCAAGAGACCCAGTACTTC,CASSFPHLGQQGVYQETQYF
TRBV7-7,TRBJ1-4,TRBD1,-,TGTGCCAGCAGCAAGACAGGGGGCTCTAATGAAAAACTGTTTTTT,CASSKTGGSNEKLFF
TRBV7-9,TRBJ2-7,TRBD2,-,TGTGCCAGCAGCTGGACTAGCGGCTACGAGCAGTACTTC,CASSWTSGYEQYF
TRBV19,TRBJ2-3,-,few,TGTGCCAGCGGGAATGGACTCTCCCCGAGGGATACGCAGTATTTT,CASGNGLSPRDTQYF
TRBV27,TRBJ2-1,TRBD2,-,TGTGCCAGCAGGGTGACTAGCGGGGCGACTTATGAGCAGTTCTTC,CASRVTSGATYEQFF
TRBV9,TRBJ2-1,TRBD2,few,TGTGCCAGCAGCGTAGTTAGCGGGAGTTCGTACAATGAGCAGTTCTTC,CASSVVSGSSYNEQFF
TRBV6-2/TRBV6-3,TRBJ2-5,TRBD2,-,TGTGCCAGCAGCCGACGGGAGGCCCAGTACTTC,CASSRREAQYF
TRBV28,TRBJ1-5,-,-,TGTGCCAGCAGTCCCCAGGCAGGGGTTAATCAGCCCCAGCATTTT,CASSPQAGVNQPQHF
TRBV5-8,TRBJ1-2,TRBD1,few,TGTGCCAGCAGCTCCGGGACAGGGGTAAACTATGGCTACACCTTC,CASSSGTGVNYGYTF
TRBV6-5,TRBJ2-7,TRBD1,-,TGTGCCAGCAGTTACACCCGGACAGGGAGCTCCTACGAGCAGTACTTC,CASSYTRTGSSYEQYF
TRBV12-2,TRBJ2-3,-,-,TGTGCAAGTCGTGCACGGGGTGGGAGCACAGATACGCAGTATTTT,CASRARGGSTDTQYF
TRBV9,TRBJ2-3,TRBD1,few,TGTGCCAGCAGCACAGGGGGGTTGGGCACAGATACGCAGTATTTT,CASSTGGLGTDTQYF
TRBV10-3,TRBJ1-5,-,-,TGTGCCATCAGAGGACTCCCCAATCAGCCCCAGCATTTT,CAIRGLPNQPQHF